One and the same sample provided the 14 T cell receptor beta chains below, sequenced in a study of T cell responses to AZD1222 COVID-19 vaccine. Data came from immunoSEQ multiplex PCR; TCRdb stores just in-frame clones and leaves some out. The sample has 90,000 to 120,000 clones; roughly nine tenths are singletons. Sequencing used peripheral blood, obtained 28 days after the second AZD1222 dose. The receptors stem from an adult who received the AZD1222 COVID-19 vaccine.

The V gene is TRBV6-4, the J gene TRBJ1-2, with 9 bases aligning to TRBD1. The CDR3 has 13 amino acids. CDR1 is MRHNA, CDR2 SNTAGT, per germline. The ends lost 6 bases at V and 7 bases at J; junction bases unmatched: 6. DNA of the CDR3: TGTGCCAGCAGCGAGACAGGGGGGTTTGGCTACACCTTC. Translating it yields CASSETGGFGYTF.

CDR3 DNA sequence: TGTGCCAGTAGTTTTTCGGGGGGCATGGGTCAGCCCCAGCATTTT. Its protein is CASSFSGGMGQPQHF. The chain couples TRBV19 to TRBJ1-5, with TRBD1 as a possible D gene (6 bases). The V and J ends lost 5 bases and 6 bases respectively, with 17 bases between them. Per the germline V gene, CDR1 is LNHDA and CDR2 is SQIVND (reference sequence). The CDR3 length is 15 residues.

The CDR3 protein is CASTLDVLYGDEQYF. In DNA, the CDR3 is TGTGCCAGCACCCTAGATGTACTATACGGGGACGAGCAGTACTTC. The rearrangement links TRBV7-2 to TRBJ2-7; D is possibly TRBD2 (5 bases). V was clipped by 7 bases and J by 5 bases, with 21 bases between them. The germline gives CDR1 SGHTA, CDR2 FQGNSA. CDR3 length: 15 residues.

V usage is TRBV24-1 and J usage is TRBJ2-2; D may be TRBD2 (7 bases). CDR3 length: 16 residues. Germline CDR1 reads KGHDR; CDR2 reads SFDVKD. Trimming cost V 2 bases and J 5 bases, with 14 bases left between them. CDR3: CATSDSRTAGTGELFF. The CDR3 region has the DNA TGTGCCACCAGTGATTCAAGGACAGCGGGGACCGGGGAGCTGTTTTTT.

The rearrangement joins TRBV2 to TRBJ2-2; TRBD2 matches 7 bases. V trimming: 4 bases; J trimming: 3 bases; junction bases outside the gene matches: 11. Germline lookup yields CDR1 SNHLY and CDR2 FYNNEI. The CDR3 is 17 amino acids. The chain's CDR3 is CASSVLSPGLHTGELFF. For the CDR3, the DNA is TGTGCCAGCAGTGTACTTTCACCGGGACTACACACCGGGGAGCTGTTTTTT.

The V call is TRBV9, the J call TRBJ2-7; 14 bases match TRBD2. CDR3 length: 17 residues. Germline CDR1 is SGDLS and CDR2 is YYNGEE. V gave up 4 bases and J gave up 5 bases; unmatched junction bases: 11. Written as DNA, the CDR3 is TGTGCCAGCAGCCCCGGACTAGCGGGGGGACGGGAGGACGAGCAGTACTTC. As protein: CASSPGLAGGREDEQYF.

The chain is built from TRBV4-1 and TRBJ1-5, with D unresolved. The germline CDR1 and CDR2 sequences are MGHRA and YSYEKL. This CDR3 has 14 residues. The V end was cut by 4 bases, the J end by 2 bases, with 9 bases between. The CDR3 loop reads CASSLAGGNQPQHF. The DNA for the CDR3 is TGCGCCAGCAGCCTCGCAGGAGGCAATCAGCCCCAGCATTTT.

The V and J genes are TRBV30 and TRBJ2-7; D ambiguous. The CDR3 extends over 10 amino acids. Germline V lookup: CDR1 GTSNPN, CDR2 SVGIG (reference sequence). The V and J ends lost 5 bases and 5 bases respectively, with 7 bases between them. This chain's CDR3 is CAWGTHEQYF. DNA of the CDR3: TGTGCCTGGGGAACCCACGAGCAGTACTTC.

A single count supports this clone. The J gene is TRBJ2-1, the V gene TRBV7-8; D is ambiguous. V lost 2 bases and J lost 5, with 10 bases in between. CDR1 SGHVS and CDR2 FQNEAQ come from the germline V gene. The CDR3 has 14 residues. The CDR3 region is CASSLLDGNNEQFF. DNA for the CDR3: TGTGCCAGCAGCTTACTGGACGGAAACAATGAGCAGTTCTTC. The entire variable domain, with the rest obtained from reference TRBV7-8 and TRBJ2-1, is as follows: GAGVSQSPRYKVAKRGQDVALRCDPISGHVSLFWYQQALGQGPEFLTYFQNEAQLDKSGLPSDRFFAERPEGSVSTLKIQRTQQEDSAVYLCASSLLDGNNEQFFGPGTRLTVL.

This rearrangement joins TRBV6-5 to TRBJ2-7, with D uncertain. Trimming cost V 0 bases and J 2 bases, with 8 bases left between them. Looked up from germline, CDR1 is MNHEY and CDR2 is SVGAGI. The CDR3 has 14 amino acids. CDR3 in DNA: TGTGCCAGCAGTTACTCTAATAGGGCCTACGAGCAGTACTTC. This translates into CASSYSNRAYEQYF.

The V call is TRBV5-6, the J call TRBJ2-2; 7 bases align to TRBD1. The junction had 4 bases not matched to a gene; V was cut back by 7 bases and J by 4 bases. The germline gives CDR1 SGHDT, CDR2 YYEEEE. The CDR3 loop spans 13 amino acids. The CDR3 sequence is CASCRGSTGELFF. DNA of the CDR3: TGTGCCAGCTGCAGGGGGAGCACCGGGGAGCTGTTTTTT.

The chain couples TRBV9 to TRBJ1-2, with D possibly matching TRBD1 (6 bases). CDR1 SGDLS and CDR2 YYNGEE come from the germline V gene. The length of the CDR3 is 15 residues. The germline V and J ends were trimmed by 4 bases and 2 bases, with 15 bases remaining between them. The CDR3 DNA sequence: TGTGCCAGCAGCCCCGAGGGACACCCAAACTATGGCTACACCTTC. Translation gives CASSPEGHPNYGYTF.

This clone was detected only a few times. The chain has TRBV19 and TRBJ1-5; D possibly corresponds to TRBD1 (5 bases). This CDR3 has 18 residues. Trimming cost V 5 bases and J 0 bases, with 20 bases left between them. Germline CDR1 reads LNHDA; CDR2 reads SQIVND (reference sequence). As DNA, the CDR3 is TGTGCCAGTAGTCGCAGGGTTCCCGGATCAGATAGCAATCAGCCCCAGCATTTT. Translation: CASSRRVPGSDSNQPQHF.

The V call is TRBV20-1, the J call TRBJ2-7; tentative D call: TRBD1 (5 bases). Germline V CDR1 and CDR2: DFQATT, SNEGSKA (reference sequence). V lost 3 bases and J lost 3, with 6 bases in between. The CDR3 is made up of 11 amino acids. The DNA of the CDR3 is TGCAGTGCTAGTAGGGGCTACGAGCAGTACTTC. It is translated as CSASRGYEQYF.